These T cell receptor beta chains were read from a single sample in a study of T cell responses to AZD1222 COVID-19 vaccine. This table comes from immunoSEQ multiplex PCR, and its TCRdb copy is limited to in-frame clones, with some not included. Of over 130,000 clones detected, just over 85% appear once; the ten largest clones hold around 3.6%. Sequenced material: peripheral blood, taken on day 0 of AZD1222 vaccination. These receptor sequences come from an adult in good health. Both conserved end residues are part of each CDR3. A D gene is named only where the DNA matches it firmly. Clone size is not always given. Where it is, it says once, few, many or a class for expanded clones.

DNA: TGTGCCAGCGGGGACGGGGGGGTCATCACCGGGGAGCTGTTTTTT; CDR3: CASGDGGVITGELFF; V: TRBV27; D: TRBD2; size: .; J: TRBJ2-2
DNA: TGCGCCAGCAGCCAAGATACGGGGGGACGCCAGCCCCAGCATTTT; CDR3: CASSQDTGGRQPQHF; V: TRBV4-3; D: .; size: .; J: TRBJ1-5
DNA: TGCGCCAGCAGCTTAAGGGGAGGGGACACTGAAGCTTTCTTT; CDR3: CASSLRGGDTEAFF; V: TRBV10-2; D: .; size: .; J: TRBJ1-1
DNA: TGTGCCTGGAGTCCCCTAGCGGCATACAATGAGCAGTTCTTC; CDR3: CAWSPLAAYNEQFF; V: TRBV30; D: TRBD2; size: .; J: TRBJ2-1
DNA: TGTGCCAGCAGACAGGGTGACCGGCAAGAGACCCAGTACTTC; CDR3: CASRQGDRQETQYF; V: TRBV6-5; D: .; size: .; J: TRBJ2-5
DNA: TGTGCCAGCAGATCCGGGCTCGGCGAGCAGTACTTC; CDR3: CASRSGLGEQYF; V: TRBV6-5; D: .; size: .; J: TRBJ2-7
DNA: TGTGCCAGCAGTTTATGGGGGGGACTAGCGGGAGGAAATGAGCAGTTCTTC; CDR3: CASSLWGGLAGGNEQFF; V: TRBV27; D: TRBD2; size: .; J: TRBJ2-1
DNA: TGTGCCAGCAGCGTAGAACAGGGGGTCGGCCCAGAGACCCAGTACTTC; CDR3: CASSVEQGVGPETQYF; V: TRBV9; D: TRBD1; size: .; J: TRBJ2-5
DNA: TGTGCCAGCAGTTTCGGACAGGGTCAAAATGGCTACACCTTC; CDR3: CASSFGQGQNGYTF; V: TRBV27; D: TRBD1; size: .; J: TRBJ1-2
DNA: TGTGCCAGCAGCGTAGCTACGGGGTCCTACGAGCAGTACTTC; CDR3: CASSVATGSYEQYF; V: TRBV9; D: .; size: .; J: TRBJ2-7
DNA: TGTGCCAGCAGCCAAGATCGTCCAGACTCTGGCTACACCTTC; CDR3: CASSQDRPDSGYTF; V: TRBV3-1/TRBV3-2; D: .; size: .; J: TRBJ1-2
DNA: TGCGCCAGCAGCTCACCGGGACTAGCGGAAACCGGGGAGCTGTTTTTT; CDR3: CASSSPGLAETGELFF; V: TRBV5-1; D: TRBD2; size: once; J: TRBJ2-2
DNA: TGTGCCAGCAGTGGCAAGGTTTGGAGCACAGATACGCAGTATTTT; CDR3: CASSGKVWSTDTQYF; V: TRBV25-1; D: .; size: .; J: TRBJ2-3
DNA: TGTGCCAGCAGCCCGGGACTAGCGTACAATGAGCAGTTCTTC; CDR3: CASSPGLAYNEQFF; V: TRBV7-2; D: TRBD2; size: .; J: TRBJ2-1
DNA: TGTGCCACCCTCCGGCAGGTCGATGAAAAACTGTTTTTT; CDR3: CATLRQVDEKLFF; V: TRBV2; D: .; size: .; J: TRBJ1-4
DNA: TGTGCCAGCAGTGAGTGGTCCCAAGAGACCCAGTACTTC; CDR3: CASSEWSQETQYF; V: TRBV11-2; D: .; size: .; J: TRBJ2-5
DNA: TGTGCCTGGAGTGATAGACAGGGCCGACGCTACACCTTC; CDR3: CAWSDRQGRRYTF; V: TRBV30; D: TRBD1; size: .; J: TRBJ1-2
DNA: TGTGCCAGCAGTGAACGGGGGGGCGCCGGGGAGCTGTTTTTT; CDR3: CASSERGGAGELFF; V: TRBV2; D: TRBD2; size: .; J: TRBJ2-2
DNA: TGCGCCAGCACTAACAGGGGCCACGAGCAGTACTTC; CDR3: CASTNRGHEQYF; V: TRBV10-2; D: TRBD1; size: .; J: TRBJ2-7
DNA: TGTGCCAGCAGTTCCCCGATTGTTGGGGCCAACGTCCTGACTTTC; CDR3: CASSSPIVGANVLTF; V: TRBV27; D: .; size: .; J: TRBJ2-6
DNA: TGTGCCAGCAGCTTAGGTCGGCCGGGACACAAATACGAGCAGTACTTC; CDR3: CASSLGRPGHKYEQYF; V: TRBV13; D: .; size: .; J: TRBJ2-7
DNA: TGTGCCAGCAGCTTATCCCCGACGGGAGAGACCCAGTACTTC; CDR3: CASSLSPTGETQYF; V: TRBV7-2; D: .; size: .; J: TRBJ2-5